The sequence of this T cell receptor (beta chain) was determined in a study of naive and memory T cell subsets. An equimolar mix of two oligonucleotides served as the beta constant-region primer for TRBC1 and TRBC2. The ligated cDNA underwent four PCR rounds using SP2 and nested alpha and beta constant-region primers. TCRdb fed the UMI-ligation and nested PCR reads into MiXCR, producing one record per CDR3 protein. Of 140,000 to 150,000 distinct CDR3 sequences listed, approximately 24% are singletons. The junction had 9 bases not matched to a gene; V was cut back by 5 bases and J by 8 bases. CDR3 length: 15 residues. The germline CDR1 and CDR2 sequences are LGHNA and YSLEER. This clonotype was seen only a few times. Its antigen is not known. Cells stained for CD3, CD4, CD8, CD45RA and CD27 were sorted into four subsets. Whole-study findings and limits: A few larger clonotypes appeared in naive repertoires, especially CD8, possibly memory cells re-expressing CD45RA.

The TCR originated in a human donor in good health. The rearrangement links TRBV4-3 to TRBJ1-4; 9 bases fit TRBD1. Sequencing used naive CD4+ T cells from blood. The CDR3 DNA is TGCGCCAGCAGCGCGCGGACAGGGGTAAAGGAAAAACTGTTTTTT. This sequence encodes CASSARTGVKEKLFF.